Below are 16 T cell receptor beta chains sequenced from a single sample in a study of cytomegalovirus exposure and HLA in healthy donors. The PCR made use of 60 Vbeta and 13 Jbeta primers. Some clones are missing from TCRdb's copy, which holds only in-frame ones; the method was immunoSEQ multiplex PCR. The table lists under 200,000 clones, over 80% of them singletons, with 1.5% in the top ten. Material for sequencing was PBMCs. These receptors all come from a girl between 5 and 17 years old in good health and CMV-seropositive.

The chain recombines TRBV29-1 with TRBJ1-1; D is possibly TRBD1 (6 bases). Trimming took 6 bases from V and 1 from J, leaving 9 bases between them. Germline CDR1 is SQVTM and CDR2 is ANQGSEA. This CDR3 contains 12 residues. The CDR3 nucleotides are TGCAGCGTCGGGACAAGGAACACTGAAGCTTTCTTT. It yields the protein CSVGTRNTEAFF.

This clone was seen once. The chain employs TRBV28 and TRBJ2-1, with TRBD2 identical over 14 bases. CDR1 and CDR2 (germline): MDHEN, SYDVKM. Unmatched junction bases numbered 1, after V lost 2 bases and J lost 7 bases. CDR3 length equals 15 residues. The CDR3 region is CASSLGTSGSNEQFF. For the CDR3, the DNA is TGTGCCAGCAGTTTAGGGACTAGCGGGAGTAATGAGCAGTTCTTC. Based on the CDR3 plus reference TRBV28 and TRBJ2-1, the full variable domain is DVKVTQSSRYLVKRTGEKVFLECVQDMDHENMFWYRQDPGLGLRLIYFSYDVKMKEKGDIPEGYSVSREKKERFSLILESASTNQTSMYLCASSLGTSGSNEQFFGPGTRLTVL.

The chain combines TRBV5-4 with TRBJ2-3, with TRBD2 identical over 10 bases. This CDR3 spans 15 amino acids. V trimming: 5 bases; J trimming: 5 bases; junction bases outside the gene matches: 8. Germline CDR1 is SGHNT and CDR2 is YYREEE (reference sequence). The DNA for the CDR3 is TGTGCCAGCAGAACCGGACTAGCGGCAGAAGATACGCAGTATTTT. Amino acid sequence: CASRTGLAAEDTQYF.

The rearrangement links TRBV7-9 to TRBJ2-5; D uncertain. The ends were cut back, 5 bases at V and 3 bases at J, with 16 bases in the middle. The CDR3 is 15 amino acids. CDR1 and CDR2 (germline): SEHNR, FQNEAQ (reference sequence). The CDR3 DNA is TGTGCCAGCAGCCAACGTACCGCAGGTGAAGAGACCCAGTACTTC. Translating it yields CASSQRTAGEETQYF.

This rearrangement joins TRBV7-8 to TRBJ1-1, with unresolved D. This CDR3 is 13 amino acids long. Trimming removed 1 base from V and 1 base from J, with 4 bases in between. The germline CDR1 and CDR2 sequences are SGHVS and FQNEAQ. For the CDR3, the DNA is TGTGCCAGCAGCTTAGGAGCGAACACTGAAGCTTTCTTT. It is translated as CASSLGANTEAFF.

The genes are TRBV28 and TRBJ2-7; 9 bases agree with TRBD2. The CDR3 covers 15 residues. The trim removed 8 bases at V and 3 bases at J, leaving 11 bases unmatched. CDR1 is MDHEN and CDR2 is SYDVKM in the germline V gene. CDR3 coding DNA: TGTGCCAGCCGGGGTGGGGCTAGCGGGATCTACGAGCAGTACTTC. It translates to CASRGGASGIYEQYF.

This sequence joins TRBV5-6 and TRBJ2-5; 9 bases agree with TRBD2. J gave up 5 bases and V 4 bases, and 9 bases lay outside the gene matches. In germline, CDR1 is SGHDT, CDR2 YYEEEE. The CDR3 sequence is 15 residues long. DNA for the CDR3: TGTGCCAGCAGCGCCCAGCGGGGGGTGATTGAGACCCAGTACTTC. Amino acid sequence: CASSAQRGVIETQYF.

J is TRBJ2-1 and V is TRBV27; TRBD2 is a possible D gene (6 bases). Germline CDR1 MNHEY, CDR2 SMNVEV (reference sequence). With 6 bases removed from V and 3 bases from J, the gap between germline ends came to 18 bases. This CDR3 spans 16 amino acids. CDR3 bases: TGTGCCAGCAGCCGTGAGGGGACTTTCAACTACAATGAGCAGTTCTTC. Translation gives CASSREGTFNYNEQFF.

The V and J genes are TRBV30 and TRBJ1-5, with TRBD1 matching 7 bases. There are 13 residues in the CDR3. V lost 5 bases and J lost 4; bases outside the gene matches: 5. CDR1 and CDR2 from the germline V gene are GTSNPN and SVGIG (reference sequence). CDR3 sequence (DNA): TGTGCCTGGGGGGACAGCCCGAATCAGCCCCAGCATTTT. Its translation: CAWGDSPNQPQHF.

V usage is TRBV14 and J usage is TRBJ1-4; possibly TRBD1 for D (6 bases). From germline, CDR1 is SGHDN and CDR2 FVKESK. The CDR3 is 16 residues long. V gave up 6 bases and J gave up 3 bases, with 17 bases separating them. The CDR3 DNA reads as TGTGCCAGCAGTCAGAGACAGGAAAGGGCTAATGAAAAACTGTTTTTT. As protein: CASSQRQERANEKLFF.

The J gene is TRBJ1-1, the V gene TRBV5-4; D uncertain. Germline CDR1 SGHNT, CDR2 YYREEE (reference sequence). V was cut by 2 bases and J by 6 bases, with 11 bases left in between. The CDR3 totals 13 residues. In DNA form, the CDR3 reads TGTGCCAGCAGCTTTATTGTTAGCTCTGAAGCTTTCTTT. Encoded protein: CASSFIVSSEAFF.

The gene calls are TRBV28 and TRBJ2-7; 7 positions agree with TRBD2. V lost 4 bases to trimming and J lost 3 bases; unmatched junction nucleotides: 6. Looked up from germline, CDR1 is MDHEN and CDR2 is SYDVKM. The CDR3 contains 14 residues. CDR3 amino acids: CASSSRDYHYEQYF. CDR3 DNA sequence: TGTGCCAGCAGTTCGAGGGACTACCACTACGAGCAGTACTTC.

The V call is TRBV5-1, the J call TRBJ2-7; 9 nucleotides line up with TRBD1. CDR3 size: 16 residues. V lost 0 bases, J lost 4 bases, and 8 bases stayed unmatched. CDR1 is SGHRS and CDR2 is YFSETQ in the germline V gene. The CDR3, as DNA: TGCGCCAGCAGCTTGGCTCGTAACAGGGGGCCTTACGAGCAGTACTTC. It yields the protein CASSLARNRGPYEQYF.

V is TRBV11-3 and J is TRBJ2-1; D might be TRBD2 (7 bases). V shed 2 bases and J shed 13 bases, with 12 bases lying between them. Germline assignment: CDR1 SGHNT and CDR2 YENEEA. This CDR3 has 12 amino acids. CDR3 in DNA: TGTGCCAGCAGCTTATTAGGGGGGGGTCAGTTCTTC. Translated, it gives CASSLLGGGQFF.

The chain employs TRBV11-2 and TRBJ1-1; TRBD1 matches at 8 bases. This CDR3 contains 18 residues. J lost 6 bases, V lost 0 bases, and 15 bases had no gene match. The germline gives CDR1 SGHAT, CDR2 FQNNGV. The CDR3 DNA reads TGTGCCAGCAGCTTAGATCCGGCCAGGGGGCGAATTAGTTCTGAAGCTTTCTTT. The encoded protein is CASSLDPARGRISSEAFF.

J is TRBJ1-1 and V is TRBV21-1; the D segment call TRBD1 is taken from the table without a DNA check. TRBV21-1 is an annotated pseudogene. The CDR3 length is 17 residues. CDR3: CASTPLQGWKRNTEAFF. DNA for the CDR3: TGTGCCAGCACTCCTTTACAGGGGTGGAAGAGGAACACTGAAGCTTTCTTT.